Following are 32 T cell receptor beta chains from one sample sequenced in a study of neoadjuvant anti-PD-1 for oral cavity cancer. Stated time point: after neoadjuvant nivolumab, at surgical resection. Here immunoSEQ multiplex PCR was the method, and the copy in TCRdb shows in-frame clones only, minus some. The sample carries about 14,000 clones, about 70% recorded once. This specimen consisted of PBMCs, obtained after nivolumab (anti-PD-1) treatment. Every receptor here comes from a person between 35 and 79 years old with oral cavity squamous cell carcinoma.

V and J are TRBV14 and TRBJ2-1; D not certain. Per the germline V gene, CDR1 is SGHDN and CDR2 is FVKESK. The CDR3 is 15 amino acids. Trimming pared 2 bases from V and 9 bases from J, leaving 17 bases between. The CDR3 DNA is TGTGCCAGCAGCCAACTCCCGGTACCAGCAGCTGAGCAGTTCTTC. Translation gives CASSQLPVPAAEQFF. The full variable domain, completed using reference TRBV14 and TRBJ2-1, is EAGVTQFPSHSVIEKGQTVTLRCDPISGHDNLYWYRRVMGKEIKFLLHFVKESKQDESGMPNNRFLAERTGGTYSTLKVQPAELEDSGVYFCASSQLPVPAAEQFFGPGTRLTVL.

V and J are TRBV10-3 and TRBJ2-3, with D perhaps given as TRBD1 or TRBD2 (5 bases each). Germline CDR1 ENHRY, CDR2 SYGVKD. The CDR3 has 15 residues. Trimming stripped 0 bases from V and 9 bases from J, with 16 bases between. This CDR3 is CAISESGGAATTQYF. CDR3 nucleotides: TGTGCCATCAGTGAGTCTGGGGGAGCTGCAACCACGCAGTATTTT.

V usage is TRBV5-6 and J usage is TRBJ1-2, with no clear D. CDR3 size: 12 residues. V shed 0 bases and J shed 4 bases, with 4 bases lying between them. Germline lookup yields CDR1 SGHDT and CDR2 YYEEEE. The CDR3 sequence: CASSLGLYGYTF. CDR3 bases: TGTGCCAGCAGCTTGGGACTCTATGGCTACACCTTC.

This clone was counted a single time. The chain uses TRBV29-1 and TRBJ1-2; D ambiguous. The CDR3 has 14 amino acids. The V and J ends lost 4 bases and 2 bases respectively, with 14 bases between them. Germline-derived CDR1 and CDR2 are SQVTM and ANQGSEA. The DNA for the CDR3 is TGCAGCGTTGGAAGGTCCGACATGAACTATGGCTACACCTTC. Its translation: CSVGRSDMNYGYTF.

The chain combines TRBV19 with TRBJ2-6; no reliable D call. The CDR3 spans 15 residues. Germline loops: CDR1 LNHDA, CDR2 SQIVND (reference sequence). Trimming stripped 7 bases from V and 0 bases from J, with 10 bases between. The CDR3 region is CASNTGASGANVLTF. Here the CDR3 DNA reads TGTGCCAGTAATACCGGAGCCTCTGGGGCCAACGTCCTGACTTTC.

This clone came up a few times. The chain employs TRBV11-3 and TRBJ2-7; D possibly matches TRBD1 or TRBD2 (5 bases each). V lost 5 bases, J lost 3 bases, and 11 bases lay in between. The germline V gene has CDR1 SGHNT and CDR2 YENEEA. The CDR3 covers 13 residues. CDR3 bases: TGTGCCAGCAGCGAGGGGACGCTCTACGAGCAGTACTTC. Translation: CASSEGTLYEQYF. Variable domain in full (rest from reference TRBV11-3 and TRBJ2-7): EAGVVQSPRYKIIEKKQPVAFWCNPISGHNTLYWYLQNLGQGPELLIRYENEEAVDDSQLPKDRFSAERLKGVDSTLKIQPAELGDSAVYLCASSEGTLYEQYFGPGTRLTVT.

The chain is built from TRBV7-2 and TRBJ1-2; 7 bases map to TRBD1. This CDR3 spans 16 amino acids. Trimming took 4 bases from V and 0 from J; bases not matched to a gene: 8. Germline V lookup: CDR1 SGHTA, CDR2 FQGNSA. The DNA for the CDR3 is TGTGCCAGCAGCTCACAGGGGACACTTACTAACTATGGCTACACCTTC. Translating gives CASSSQGTLTNYGYTF.

The CDR3: CASSLPIGQAQPQHF. The CDR3, as DNA: TGTGCCAGCAGTTTACCCATCGGACAGGCCCAGCCCCAGCATTTT. The rearrangement joins TRBV28 to TRBJ1-5; the match to TRBD1 covers 7 bases. CDR1 MDHEN and CDR2 SYDVKM come from the germline V gene. The CDR3 is 15 residues long. V shed 2 bases, J shed 7 bases, and the junction held 8 bases outside the gene matches.

The chain uses TRBV27 and TRBJ2-3; 14 bases agree with TRBD2. Trimming at V came to 4 bases and at J to 3 bases, leaving 6 bases not matched to a gene. Germline lookup yields CDR1 MNHEY and CDR2 SMNVEV (reference sequence). The CDR3 runs to 17 residues. CDR3: CASSSGLAGGRTDTQYF. The CDR3 DNA sequence: TGTGCCAGCAGTTCCGGACTAGCGGGAGGACGAACAGATACGCAGTATTTT.

This clone was observed a single time. The gene calls are TRBV7-2 and TRBJ2-1; D perhaps matches TRBD2 (6 bases). The CDR3 loop spans 18 amino acids. Per the germline V gene, CDR1 is SGHTA and CDR2 is FQGNSA. Trimming took 4 bases from V and 0 from J, leaving 19 bases between them. CDR3 nucleotides: TGTGCCAGCAGCTCGGGGGTGGACTCGTTCGGCTCCTACAATGAGCAGTTCTTC. Protein sequence: CASSSGVDSFGSYNEQFF.

The chain employs TRBV5-1 and TRBJ2-1; 8 nucleotides agree with TRBD2. CDR1 is SGHRS, CDR2 YFSETQ, per germline. V shed 4 bases, J shed 3 bases, and the junction held 6 bases outside the gene matches. CDR3 length: 15 amino acids. The CDR3 here is CASSQGGGNYNEQFF. CDR3 DNA: TGCGCCAGCAGCCAGGGCGGGGGGAACTACAATGAGCAGTTCTTC.

This chain uses TRBV30 with TRBJ2-7, with a tentative D call TRBD1 (5 bases). From germline, CDR1 is GTSNPN and CDR2 SVGIG (reference sequence). Trimming shortened V by 0 bases and J by 3 bases, and 9 bases separated the two germline ends. The CDR3 has 13 amino acids. CDR3 bases: TGTGCCTGGAGTGTAGAGCAGGGCTACGAGCAGTACTTC. Translated: CAWSVEQGYEQYF.

The chain employs TRBV5-1 and TRBJ2-7; 9 bases map to TRBD1. The J segment lost 2 bases and the V segment lost 0 bases, leaving 3 bases of the junction unmatched. Germline V gene lookup returns CDR1 SGHRS and CDR2 YFSETQ. The CDR3 has 15 amino acids. CDR3 sequence (DNA): TGCGCCAGCAGCTTGGGGGGGACAGGGACCTACGAGCAGTACTTC. Translation gives CASSLGGTGTYEQYF.

The J gene is TRBJ1-2, the V gene TRBV5-4, with 7 nucleotides matching TRBD1. V gave up 4 bases and J gave up 4 bases; unmatched junction bases: 4. This CDR3 has 13 amino acids. CDR1 and CDR2 from the germline V gene are SGHNT and YYREEE (reference sequence). The chain's CDR3 is CASSTRGSYGYTF. In DNA, the CDR3 is TGTGCCAGCAGCACCAGGGGGAGCTATGGCTACACCTTC.

The gene calls are TRBV7-9 and TRBJ1-1, with unresolved D. In germline, CDR1 is SEHNR, CDR2 FQNEAQ (reference sequence). The germline V and J ends were trimmed by 11 bases and 8 bases, with 9 bases remaining between them. The CDR3 runs to 9 residues. The CDR3 loop reads CAYIKEAFF. The DNA of the CDR3 is TGTGCCTATATCAAGGAAGCTTTCTTT.

This clone was picked up one time. V usage is TRBV23-1 and J usage is TRBJ1-5, with TRBD1 identical over 7 bases. TRBV23-1 is treated as an ORF (open reading frame) with a function not yet certain. The V gene end was trimmed by 5 bases and the J gene end by 5 bases; junction bases not matched to a gene: 6. The CDR3 loop spans 14 amino acids. CDR3 bases: TGCGCCAGCAGTAGGCCACAGGGGTATCAGCCCCAGCATTTT. Residues: CASSRPQGYQPQHF.

The chain links TRBV4-1 to TRBJ2-2; 9 bases align to TRBD1. This CDR3 comprises 17 residues. Losses at the gene ends were 4 bases for V and 5 bases for J; bases not matched to a gene: 11. The germline V gene encodes CDR1 MGHRA and CDR2 YSYEKL. CDR3 region: CASSPLGQGSATGELFF. CDR3 DNA sequence: TGCGCCAGCAGCCCCCTGGGACAGGGAAGCGCAACCGGGGAGCTGTTTTTT.

This sequence joins TRBV10-2 and TRBJ1-5; TRBD1 aligns across 8 bases. Germline assignment: CDR1 WSHSY and CDR2 SAAADI. This CDR3 spans 13 amino acids. V trimming: 8 bases; J trimming: 4 bases; junction bases outside the gene matches: 4. CDR3 bases: TGCGCCAGCGGACAGGGCGAAAATCAGCCCCAGCATTTT. It encodes CASGQGENQPQHF.

The rearrangement joins TRBV30 to TRBJ2-7; D is undetermined. The CDR3 sequence is 13 residues long. V dropped 1 base and J dropped 1 base, with 8 bases sitting between them. Germline V gives CDR1 GTSNPN, CDR2 SVGIG (reference sequence). The CDR3 sequence: CAWSENWSYEQYF. The CDR3 DNA reads TGTGCCTGGAGTGAAAATTGGTCCTACGAGCAGTACTTC.

CDR3 sequence: CASSDRASNEQFF. The DNA for the CDR3 is TGTGCCAGCAGTGACAGAGCGTCTAATGAGCAGTTCTTC. The chain couples TRBV2 to TRBJ2-1; no clear D gene. CDR1 is SNHLY and CDR2 is FYNNEI in the germline V gene. V lost 3 bases, J lost 7 bases, and 10 bases lay in between. The CDR3 is 13 amino acids.

The V gene is TRBV5-5, the J gene TRBJ2-5, with 8 bases identical to TRBD1. Unmatched junction bases numbered 6, after V lost 8 bases and J lost 3 bases. This CDR3 is 13 amino acids long. CDR1 and CDR2 from the germline V gene are SGHKS and YYEKEE (reference sequence). The DNA of the CDR3 is TGTGCCAGTAGAGCGACAGGGGAAGAGACCCAGTACTTC. Its translation is CASRATGEETQYF. Using reference TRBV5-5 and TRBJ2-5 for the parts outside the CDR3, the full variable domain is DAGVTQSPTHLIKTRGQQVTLRCSPISGHKSVSWYQQVLGQGPQFIFQYYEKEERGRGNFPDRFSARQFPNYSSELNVNALLLGDSALYLCASRATGEETQYFGPGTRLLVL.

As to this clone: At the DNA level, this CDR3 is encoded by other sequences in the same sample as well. The chain combines TRBV6-5 with TRBJ2-1; a weak D match, TRBD2 (6 bases). Germline loops: CDR1 MNHEY, CDR2 SVGAGI. Trimming cost V 5 bases and J 1 base, with 9 bases left between them. The CDR3 is made up of 14 amino acids. The CDR3 DNA follows: TGTGCCAGCAGTCGCCGGGAGTCCTACAATGAGCAGTTCTTC. It translates to CASSRRESYNEQFF.

The chain employs TRBV30 and TRBJ2-1; D uncertain. CDR1 is GTSNPN, CDR2 SVGIG, per germline (reference sequence). The V end was cut by 6 bases, the J end by 0 bases, with 27 bases between. The CDR3 sequence is 19 residues long. The CDR3 is CACRYGGSSTPSSYNEQFF. CDR3 nucleotide sequence: TGTGCCTGCCGATATGGTGGTAGCTCGACCCCGAGCTCCTACAATGAGCAGTTCTTC.

This clone was counted a few times. The rearrangement uses TRBV10-3 and TRBJ1-1; 7 nucleotides line up with TRBD1. The length of the CDR3 is 14 residues. Germline loops: CDR1 ENHRY, CDR2 SYGVKD. With 3 bases clipped from V and 5 bases from J, the junction kept 6 bases outside the gene matches. CDR3 nucleotide sequence: TGTGCCATCAGTGAACTGACAGGGAGGACTGAAGCTTTCTTT. It yields the protein CAISELTGRTEAFF.

The CDR3 spells CASSVSGSPDTQYF. DNA of the CDR3: TGTGCCAGCAGCGTAAGCGGGAGCCCAGATACGCAGTATTTT. The chain joins TRBV9 to TRBJ2-3; 8 nucleotides line up with TRBD2. V lost 1 base and J lost 4; bases outside the gene matches: 2. The CDR3 sequence is 14 residues long. Germline CDR1 and CDR2: SGDLS and YYNGEE.

The V call is TRBV29-1, the J call TRBJ1-1, with a weak D call TRBD1 (6 bases). Germline lookup yields CDR1 SQVTM and CDR2 ANQGSEA. V was clipped by 5 bases and J by 5 bases, with 12 bases between them. The CDR3 covers 12 residues. The CDR3 DNA sequence: TGCAGCGTTCTACAGGGTCCGACTGAAGCTTTCTTT. It codes for CSVLQGPTEAFF. The whole variable domain, remainder taken from reference TRBV29-1 and TRBJ1-1, is SAVISQKPSRDICQRGTSLTIQCQVDSQVTMMFWYRQQPGQSLTLIATANQGSEATYESGFVIDKFPISRPNLTFSTLTVSNMSPEDSSIYLCSVLQGPTEAFFGQGTRLTVV.

The chain employs TRBV7-8 and TRBJ2-1, with D maybe TRBD2 (5 bases). Germline V CDR1 and CDR2: SGHVS, FQNEAQ. This CDR3 comprises 11 residues. V was clipped by 2 bases and J by 15 bases, with 11 bases between them. In DNA form, the CDR3 reads TGTGCCAGCAGCTTACGAACTAGTCCGTTCTTC. Its translation: CASSLRTSPFF.

This chain connects TRBV14 to TRBJ2-7, with 7 nucleotides matching TRBD1. CDR3 size: 13 residues. Germline loops: CDR1 SGHDN, CDR2 FVKESK. Trimming took 2 bases from V and 2 from J; bases not matched to a gene: 0. CDR3 residues: CASSQQGAYEQYF. CDR3 coding DNA: TGTGCCAGCAGCCAACAGGGGGCCTACGAGCAGTACTTC.

The chain employs TRBV28 and TRBJ1-2, with TRBD1 matching 7 bases. The CDR3 has 15 residues. V lost 3 bases and J lost 3; bases outside the gene matches: 7. Looked up from germline, CDR1 is MDHEN and CDR2 is SYDVKM. CDR3 sequence (DNA): TGTGCCAGCAGTTTCAGGGGACAGTCGTACTATGGCTACACCTTC. This gives the protein CASSFRGQSYYGYTF.

This chain connects TRBV28 to TRBJ2-3; no clear D. V lost 2 bases, J lost 0 bases, and 12 bases lay in between. Germline V gives CDR1 MDHEN, CDR2 SYDVKM. The CDR3 is 16 amino acids. The CDR3 here is CASSLGVKGSTDTQYF. The CDR3 bases are TGTGCCAGCAGTTTAGGGGTTAAGGGTAGCACAGATACGCAGTATTTT. The complete variable domain, with remaining parts taken from reference TRBV28 and TRBJ2-3, reads DVKVTQSSRYLVKRTGEKVFLECVQDMDHENMFWYRQDPGLGLRLIYFSYDVKMKEKGDIPEGYSVSREKKERFSLILESASTNQTSMYLCASSLGVKGSTDTQYFGPGTRLTVL.

The chain carries TRBV28 and TRBJ2-2; D may be TRBD2 (6 bases). V was shortened by 4 bases and J by 5 bases, with 23 bases between the two germline ends. Per germline, CDR1 MDHEN and CDR2 SYDVKM. The CDR3 runs to 18 residues. CDR3 DNA sequence: TGTGCCAGCAGTTCCCTCAGCGGGCAGACGAACCCTACCGGGGAGCTGTTTTTT. It translates to CASSSLSGQTNPTGELFF.

This chain connects TRBV6-6 to TRBJ2-5; a weak D match, TRBD2 (5 bases). V lost 5 bases and J lost 5, with 12 bases in between. CDR1 is MNHNY and CDR2 is SVGAGI in the germline V gene (reference sequence). This CDR3 spans 13 amino acids. This CDR3 reads CASSTSSLETQYF. The CDR3 DNA follows: TGTGCCAGCAGTACCTCTAGCTTGGAGACCCAGTACTTC.